The entry below describes one T cell receptor beta chain. A single count supports this clonotype. No cognate antigen has been identified for it. It has no much larger one-base neighbor in the sample; base qualities were not kept. A single read constitutes weak evidence. This sample was taken from a study of Graves' ophthalmopathy and Graves' hyperthyroidism (dated by TCRdb to 2017 to 2018). Describing the broader study: Peripheral blood was collected at initial diagnosis, before any treatment. To tell Graves' ophthalmopathy apart from Graves' hyperthyroidism, and to predict which patients would progress to ophthalmopathy, the study relied on TCR beta repertoire signatures. In total, 135 blood samples were TCR-sequenced: some 43 ophthalmopathy, some 75 hyperthyroidism and about 17 hyperthyroidism-to-ophthalmopathy patients. To explore V-J signatures distinguishing ophthalmopathy from hyperthyroidism, a discovery set of 100 patients (around 44 ophthalmopathy, some 57 stable hyperthyroidism) was enrolled. For independent validation, a separate cohort was made up of some 18 hyperthyroidism patients plus 17 patients who later progressed from hyperthyroidism to ophthalmopathy. In about six hyperthyroidism patients, the T-cell repertoires found in thyroid tissue were compared with those found in blood. Once sampling was done, hyperthyroidism patients were given methimazole at a starting dose of 30 mg daily, while ophthalmopathy patients were given high-dose intravenous methylprednisolone. For training and testing, the roughly 97 patients in the discovery cohort were randomly divided in a 7:3 ratio.

For repertoire sequencing, the TCR beta CDR3 regions were amplified from RNA transcripts. The first round was an RT-PCR using HTBI primers with the Qiagen OneStep RT-PCR kit, and this first round was followed by a second-round multiplex PCR, then size selection and purification. Libraries were sequenced on an Illumina HiSeq2000 using paired-end 100 bp reads. Per the original workflow: SOAPnuke was used to process the reads, throwing out any read that had adapters, had uncalled bases, had a mean Phred below 15, or lacked an exact constant-primer or identifier match. COPE v1.2.5 was used to merge high-quality paired reads. Unique nucleotide sequences were defined as clonotypes and aligned to IMGT TRB V, D and J references using MiTCR v1.1. The analysis was limited to V-J combinations with a frequency above 0.0001, which together covered 99.2% of repertoires. For each V-J combination, a TCR clonal expansion and chaos score was defined as the ratio of F50 clonal expansion to chaos observed in the TCRdist matrix. Welch's t-statistics and random forest were used to reduce features to 10 to 15 V-J combinations, which were fed into a naive Bayes classifier. The similarity between thyroid and blood repertoires was quantified using the Morisita-Horn index. The public reads were reprocessed in TCRdb via fastp at Q25 and MiXCR, keeping in-frame beta chains. Records with the same CDR3 protein are collapsed into one entry carrying the most frequent genes and DNA. The V and J calls, along with clone size, are taken from TCRdb and not from the paper's own processing. In all, the sample holds under 200,000 distinct CDR3 sequences, and over 35% of those were seen once. The leading ten clones occupy about 5.8% of the sample.

Patients with ophthalmopathy had moderately to severely active disease, with a Clinical Activity Score of 3 or more, a NOSPECS grade of 4 or more, and a disease duration of less than 3 months. Patients were excluded if they had other autoimmune diseases, uncontrolled infections, pregnancy or lactation. Diagnosis was based on clinical symptoms, serum thyroxine, TRAb, thyroid ultrasound and orbital computed tomography. PBMCs were isolated from roughly 10 ml of fresh peripheral blood by Ficoll-Paque density gradient centrifugation. Total RNA was extracted using Trizol reagent, and RNA quality was checked on an Agilent 2100 Bioanalyzer. A distance of 9 bases separates the germline ends of V and J, which lose 3 bases and 1 base respectively. The CDR3 measures 14 amino acids from cysteine to phenylalanine. Of the read, only the CDR3 DNA is kept; its 42 bases are in frame from base 1. Overall results and qualifications from the work: Ophthalmopathy was separated from stable hyperthyroidism by the 13-signature model with roughly 90% sensitivity and roughly 83% specificity in cross-validation and with 80%/75% in the test set. Most expanded thyroid clonotypes with frequency above 0.001 were also detected in blood, suggesting blood repertoires may reflect the thyroid immune response. No statistical method was used to set the sample size in advance, and the investigators knew which group each participant was assigned to. In validation, the model predicted ophthalmopathy progression with about 70% sensitivity and 72.22% specificity; 12 predicted patients were CT-confirmed with GO in a median of approximately six months.

Input material: peripheral blood. The receptor was isolated from a middle-aged woman with Graves' ophthalmopathy. Donor details come from another sample of the same person, matched by shared clones. Recombination joined TRBV12-3 or TRBV12-4 with TRBJ2-5; perhaps TRBD1 is the D gene, with 6 bases matching. The CDR3 has the sequence CASSFQGPQETQYF. The sequence in DNA is TGTGCCAGCAGTTTCCAGGGGCCCCAAGAGACCCAGTACTTC.